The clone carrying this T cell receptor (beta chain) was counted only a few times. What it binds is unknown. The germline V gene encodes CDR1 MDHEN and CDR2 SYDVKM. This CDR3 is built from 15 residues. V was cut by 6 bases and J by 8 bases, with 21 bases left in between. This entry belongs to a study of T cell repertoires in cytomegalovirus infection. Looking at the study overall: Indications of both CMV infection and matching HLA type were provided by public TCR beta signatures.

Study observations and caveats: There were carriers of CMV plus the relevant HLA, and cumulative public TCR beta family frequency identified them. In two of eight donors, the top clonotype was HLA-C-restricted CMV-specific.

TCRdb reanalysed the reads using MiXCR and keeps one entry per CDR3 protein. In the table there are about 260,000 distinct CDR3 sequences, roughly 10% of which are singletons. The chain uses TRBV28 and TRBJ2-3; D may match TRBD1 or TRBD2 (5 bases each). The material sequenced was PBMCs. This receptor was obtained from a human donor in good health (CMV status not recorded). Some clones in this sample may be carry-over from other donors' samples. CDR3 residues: CASRYRDRAFGTQYF. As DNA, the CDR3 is TGTGCCAGCAGGTACCGGGACCGTGCATTCGGTACGCAGTATTTT. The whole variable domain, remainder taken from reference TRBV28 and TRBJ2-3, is DVKVTQSSRYLVKRTGEKVFLECVQDMDHENMFWYRQDPGLGLRLIYFSYDVKMKEKGDIPEGYSVSREKKERFSLILESASTNQTSMYLCASRYRDRAFGTQYFGPGTRLTVL.